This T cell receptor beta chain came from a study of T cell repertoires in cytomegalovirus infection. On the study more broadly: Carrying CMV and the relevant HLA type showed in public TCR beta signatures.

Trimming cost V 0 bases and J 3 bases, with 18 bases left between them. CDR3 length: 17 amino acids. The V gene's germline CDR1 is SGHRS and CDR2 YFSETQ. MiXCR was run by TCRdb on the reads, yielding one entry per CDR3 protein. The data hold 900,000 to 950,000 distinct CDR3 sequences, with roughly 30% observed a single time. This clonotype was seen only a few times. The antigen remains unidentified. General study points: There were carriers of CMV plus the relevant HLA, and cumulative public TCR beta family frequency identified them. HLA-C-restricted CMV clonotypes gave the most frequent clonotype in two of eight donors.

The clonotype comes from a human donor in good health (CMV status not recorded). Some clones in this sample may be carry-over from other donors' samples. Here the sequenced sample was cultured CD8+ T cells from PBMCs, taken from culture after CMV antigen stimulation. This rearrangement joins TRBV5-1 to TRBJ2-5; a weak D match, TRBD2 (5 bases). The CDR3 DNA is TGCGCCAGCAGCTTGGCCTCTCGAGAGGTGGGAGAAGAGACCCAGTACTTC. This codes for CASSLASREVGEETQYF. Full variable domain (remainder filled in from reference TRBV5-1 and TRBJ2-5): KAGVTQTPRYLIKTRGQQVTLSCSPISGHRSVSWYQQTPGQGLQFLFEYFSETQRNKGNFPGRFSGRQFSNSRSEMNVSTLELGDSALYLCASSLASREVGEETQYFGPGTRLLVL.